This T cell receptor beta chain comes out of a study of blood T cell repertoires in COVID-19. Study summary: Collection of acute and convalescent COVID-19 samples took place in the United States, Italy and Spain.

Everyone who took part was 18 to 89 years old, and they came from about two dozen US areas. Researchers sorted participants into cohorts using their self-reported clinical history. This CDR3 contains 14 residues. The V gene's germline CDR1 is MNHEY and CDR2 SMNVEV (reference sequence). The trim removed 6 bases at V and 7 bases at J, leaving 8 bases unmatched. TCRdb's copy holds only in-frame clones and misses some; the assay was immunoSEQ multiplex PCR. The data contain around 250,000 clones, 85% to 90% of them singletons. The sequenced sample was PBMCs or T cells enriched from blood (not recorded which). The TCR was taken from a man aged 18 to 30 who had recovered from COVID-19. The rearrangement links TRBV27 to TRBJ1-4; 7 bases map to TRBD1. CDR3 loop: CASRLTGSFEKLFF. CDR3 in DNA: TGTGCCAGCAGGTTGACAGGGAGTTTTGAAAAACTGTTTTTT.